The 32 T cell receptor beta chains presented below share a single source sample, sequenced in a study of STAT5B mutations in CD4+ large granular lymphocyte leukemia. Sequenced by immunoSEQ multiplex PCR; TCRdb stores in-frame clones only, minus some. The table lists roughly 40,000 clones, around 86% of them singletons. The specimen sequenced was CD4+ T cells from blood buffy coats. The receptor source for this set is a human donor in good health.

V gene TRBV6-1 combines with J gene TRBJ2-2; D might be TRBD2 (5 bases). The CDR3 has 14 amino acids. Trimming pared 7 bases from V and 7 bases from J, leaving 16 bases between. Germline CDR1 MNHNS, CDR2 SASEGT. The CDR3 DNA follows: TGTGCCAGCACTGGACTCTCTCTGATCGGGGAGCTGTTTTTT. It is translated as CASTGLSLIGELFF.

This chain connects TRBV6-1 to TRBJ1-1; the match to TRBD1 covers 7 bases. Trimming took 8 bases from V and 10 from J; bases not matched to a gene: 7. The germline V gene has CDR1 MNHNS and CDR2 SASEGT. The CDR3 extends over 11 amino acids. In nucleotides, the CDR3 is TGTGCCAGCGGCGACAGGGTGGCAGCTTTCTTT. This codes for CASGDRVAAFF.

The V call is TRBV4-1, the J call TRBJ2-5; D is possibly TRBD2 (6 bases). The germline V gene has CDR1 MGHRA and CDR2 YSYEKL. Trimming stripped 4 bases from V and 5 bases from J, with 14 bases between. The CDR3 contains 14 residues. As DNA, the CDR3 is TGCGCCAGCAGCCGAGGGACTCCCAGGGAGACCCAGTACTTC. Its translation: CASSRGTPRETQYF.

This clone was detected only once. The CDR3 coding sequence is TGTGCCAGCCACCCGAAAGGGCTAAGCAATCAGCCCCAGCATTTT. Protein product: CASHPKGLSNQPQHF. The J gene is TRBJ1-5, the V gene TRBV19; no firm D call. V dropped 9 bases and J dropped 1 base, with 16 bases sitting between them. The germline V gene has CDR1 LNHDA and CDR2 SQIVND (reference sequence). The CDR3 consists of 15 residues.

The chain is built from TRBV7-3 and TRBJ2-2; 9 bases are shared with TRBD2. The trim removed 5 bases at V and 5 bases at J, leaving 6 bases unmatched. Germline V gives CDR1 SGHTA, CDR2 FQGTGA. The CDR3 runs 15 residues. The CDR3 DNA sequence: TGTGCCAGCAGCAATAGCGGGAGTAGAACCGGGGAGCTGTTTTTT. It is translated as CASSNSGSRTGELFF.

The chain recombines TRBV18 with TRBJ1-2, with a weak D call TRBD1 (6 bases). Germline V gene lookup returns CDR1 KGHSH and CDR2 LQKENI. V was shortened by 2 bases and J by 4 bases, with 14 bases between the two germline ends. The CDR3 is 15 residues long. The CDR3 DNA reads as TGTGCCAGCTCACCAAGGGAGGGGGTGACCTATGGCTACACCTTC. Its protein product is CASSPREGVTYGYTF.

The V gene is TRBV9, the J gene TRBJ2-5; D not resolved. CDR1 is SGDLS and CDR2 is YYNGEE in the germline V gene. The CDR3 runs 13 residues. The V end lost 0 bases, the J end lost 5 bases, and 8 bases lay between the germline ends. CDR3 sequence (DNA): TGTGCCAGCAGCGTAGATTCATACGAGACCCAGTACTTC. It codes for CASSVDSYETQYF.

The V and J genes are TRBV19 and TRBJ1-4; D remains ambiguous. V was pared by 5 bases and J by 0 bases, with 13 bases between. The CDR3 spans 16 residues. The germline CDR1 and CDR2 sequences are LNHDA and SQIVND (reference sequence). The CDR3 is CASSPWEAATNEKLFF. CDR3 coding DNA: TGTGCCAGTAGTCCCTGGGAAGCTGCAACTAATGAAAAACTGTTTTTT.

The chain joins TRBV5-1 to TRBJ2-3; a possible D gene is TRBD2 (6 bases). CDR1 is SGHRS, CDR2 YFSETQ, per germline. V dropped 1 base and J dropped 0 bases, with 9 bases sitting between them. The CDR3 is 15 residues long. CDR3 in amino acids: CASSLTGTSTDTQYF. CDR3 in DNA: TGCGCCAGCAGCTTGACCGGGACTAGCACAGATACGCAGTATTTT.

The V call is TRBV7-9, the J call TRBJ2-1; tentatively, D is TRBD1 or TRBD2 (6 bases each). Germline CDR1 and CDR2: SEHNR and FQNEAQ (reference sequence). Trimming shortened V by 10 bases and J by 6 bases, and 19 bases separated the two germline ends. This CDR3 is 14 amino acids long. This CDR3 reads CATYRGDTPNEQFF. The CDR3, as DNA: TGTGCCACCTATAGGGGGGACACGCCCAATGAGCAGTTCTTC.

CDR3 nucleotide sequence: TGTGCCAGCAGTCTAGGTGGGGCCAACGTCCTGACTTTC. This codes for CASSLGGANVLTF. This chain connects TRBV28 to TRBJ2-6; no definite D call. The V gene lost 5 bases and the J gene lost 3 bases, with 5 bases spanning the gap. The CDR3 extends over 13 amino acids. The V gene's germline CDR1 is MDHEN and CDR2 SYDVKM.

The genes are TRBV5-1 and TRBJ2-5, with no clear D. This CDR3 contains 14 residues. V was shortened by 2 bases and J by 1 base, with 9 bases between the two germline ends. CDR1 SGHRS and CDR2 YFSETQ come from the germline V gene. The CDR3 loop reads CASSFGRPQETQYF. The CDR3 DNA sequence: TGCGCCAGCAGCTTTGGACGCCCCCAAGAGACCCAGTACTTC.

V gene TRBV29-1 combines with J gene TRBJ2-3; no firm D call. The CDR3 extends over 12 amino acids. V shed 3 bases and J shed 1 base, with 5 bases lying between them. Germline loops: CDR1 SQVTM, CDR2 ANQGSEA. The CDR3 sequence: CSVDGGTDTQYF. The CDR3 DNA reads TGCAGCGTTGACGGTGGCACAGATACGCAGTATTTT.

The chain combines TRBV5-5 with TRBJ2-7, with a tentative D call TRBD2 (7 bases). The CDR3 covers 15 residues. CDR1 and CDR2 from the germline V gene are SGHKS and YYEKEE (reference sequence). V gave up 0 bases and J gave up 4 bases, with 14 bases separating them. CDR3 in DNA: TGTGCCAGCAGCTTGGACGGGGGGCCTATGTACGAGCAGTACTTC. Its protein product is CASSLDGGPMYEQYF.

This clone has a single count. The chain is built from TRBV7-2 and TRBJ2-1; D unresolved. CDR1 is SGHTA and CDR2 is FQGNSA in the germline V gene. CDR3 length equals 14 residues. V dropped 7 bases and J dropped 9 bases, with 19 bases sitting between them. This CDR3 reads CASNRRREISEQFF. DNA of the CDR3: TGTGCCAGCAATCGACGGAGAGAAATCAGTGAGCAGTTCTTC.

The chain joins TRBV7-2 to TRBJ2-7; D may match TRBD1 or TRBD2 (5 bases each). Germline-derived CDR1 and CDR2 are SGHTA and FQGNSA. The CDR3 extends over 15 amino acids. V was pared by 5 bases and J by 1 base, with 15 bases between. DNA of the CDR3: TGTGCCAGCAGCCTGACCCACGGGACGTCCTACGAGCAGTACTTC. It encodes CASSLTHGTSYEQYF.

The genes are TRBV21-1 and TRBJ2-7; TRBD1, the table's D call, was not compared with the DNA. TRBV21-1 is flagged as a pseudogene. This CDR3 spans 16 amino acids. Here the CDR3 reads CASRTKGTGRSYEQYF. In nucleotides, the CDR3 is TGTGCCAGCAGGACGAAAGGGACAGGGCGGTCCTACGAGCAGTACTTC.

This clone was picked up a small number of times. V is TRBV6-5 and J is TRBJ2-7; 12 bases match TRBD2. The CDR3 covers 15 residues. V was clipped by 1 base and J by 4 bases; unmatched bases: 2. Per the germline V gene, CDR1 is MNHEY and CDR2 is SVGAGI. The DNA for the CDR3 is TGTGCCAGCAGTTACTGGACTAGCGGGACTTACGAGCAGTACTTC. It is translated as CASSYWTSGTYEQYF.

The chain combines TRBV7-3 with TRBJ2-1; TRBD1 is a possible D gene (6 bases). V gave up 5 bases and J gave up 10 bases, with 15 bases separating them. This CDR3 has 13 residues. The germline CDR1 and CDR2 sequences are SGHTA and FQGTGA. The CDR3 nucleotides read TGTGCCAGCAGCGCCCGGACAGCTGGCGAGCAGTTCTTC. Encoded protein: CASSARTAGEQFF.

This clone appeared once. The J gene is TRBJ2-7, the V gene TRBV18; D gene unclear. The germline CDR1 and CDR2 sequences are KGHSH and LQKENI. V gave up 0 bases and J gave up 5 bases, with 8 bases separating them. CDR3 length: 13 residues. The CDR3 sequence is CASSPPVLNEQYF. The CDR3 coding sequence is TGTGCCAGCTCACCACCGGTCTTGAACGAGCAGTACTTC. The full variable domain, with the rest looked up from reference TRBV18 and TRBJ2-7, is NAGVMQNPRHLVRRRGQEARLRCSPMKGHSHVYWYRQLPEEGLKFMVYLQKENIIDESGMPKERFSAEFPKEGPSILRIQQVVRGDSAAYFCASSPPVLNEQYFGPGTRLTVT.

The chain uses TRBV2 and TRBJ2-1, with a weak D call TRBD2 (6 bases). Germline V lookup: CDR1 SNHLY, CDR2 FYNNEI. V was pared by 6 bases and J by 8 bases, with 17 bases between. CDR3 size: 14 residues. CDR3 in amino acids: CASRTDYGSDEQFF. The CDR3 bases are TGTGCCAGCAGGACGGACTATGGCTCGGATGAGCAGTTCTTC.

The V gene is TRBV6-5, the J gene TRBJ2-3, with TRBD2 as a possible D gene (6 bases). Per the germline V gene, CDR1 is MNHEY and CDR2 is SVGAGI. The CDR3 totals 13 residues. V lost 0 bases and J lost 5, with 6 bases in between. The CDR3 nucleotides read TGTGCCAGCAGTTACTCCGGGGGAGATACGCAGTATTTT. This gives the protein CASSYSGGDTQYF.

The V gene is TRBV5-1, the J gene TRBJ1-3; TRBD1 might be the D (5 bases). V shed 4 bases and J shed 7 bases, with 18 bases lying between them. The germline gives CDR1 SGHRS, CDR2 YFSETQ. The CDR3 contains 15 residues. Here the CDR3 DNA reads TGCGCCAGCAGCCTCCTCGGCAGGGCGGAGAACACCATATATTTT. Residues: CASSLLGRAENTIYF.

This clone was recorded once. The chain couples TRBV2 to TRBJ1-1, with D hard to call. The CDR3 loop spans 13 amino acids. Trimming stripped 9 bases from V and 1 base from J, with 12 bases between. In germline, CDR1 is SNHLY, CDR2 FYNNEI. The CDR3 sequence: CASNPDGNTEAFF. For the CDR3, the DNA is TGTGCCAGTAATCCTGATGGGAACACTGAAGCTTTCTTT.

V and J are TRBV2 and TRBJ2-1; the D gene is possibly TRBD2 (5 bases). CDR1 is SNHLY, CDR2 FYNNEI, per germline. V lost 6 bases to trimming and J lost 8 bases, with 17 bases between them. The CDR3 length is 14 residues. The CDR3, as DNA: TGTGCCAGCAGAGAGACGTTCTTGGACTATGAGCAGTTCTTC. Translation: CASRETFLDYEQFF.

V usage is TRBV1 and J usage is TRBJ2-7; TRBD1 was called by the table and not checked on the DNA. TRBV1 is listed as a pseudogene. The CDR3 consists of 16 residues. CDR3 protein: CTSIAGPGQGADEQYF. The CDR3 DNA sequence: TGCACCAGCATCGCCGGTCCGGGACAGGGGGCGGACGAGCAGTACTTC.

The J gene is TRBJ1-3, the V gene TRBV30; D remains unclear. Trimming removed 1 base at V and 1 base at J, with 11 bases between. The CDR3 is made up of 15 amino acids. Germline loops: CDR1 GTSNPN, CDR2 SVGIG (reference sequence). CDR3 protein: CAWSDVGRSGNTIYF. The CDR3 DNA sequence: TGTGCCTGGAGTGACGTAGGAAGGTCTGGAAACACCATATATTTT.

V gene TRBV9 combines with J gene TRBJ2-5; 16 positions match TRBD2. V lost 2 bases, J lost 2 bases, and 3 bases stayed unmatched. The CDR3 has 17 residues. CDR1 and CDR2 (germline): SGDLS, YYNGEE. The CDR3 loop reads CASSVGLAGGGQETQYF. In DNA, the CDR3 is TGTGCCAGCAGCGTGGGACTAGCGGGAGGGGGGCAAGAGACCCAGTACTTC.

The rearrangement uses TRBV18 and TRBJ2-2; D is unclear. The germline gives CDR1 KGHSH, CDR2 LQKENI. With 6 bases removed from V and 5 bases from J, the gap between germline ends came to 7 bases. The CDR3 contains 12 residues. This CDR3 is CASSPLTGELFF. Here the CDR3 DNA reads TGTGCCAGCTCGCCGCTGACCGGGGAGCTGTTTTTT.

The CDR3 DNA reads TGTGCCAGCAGCTTAGGACACAGAGAGACCCAGTACTTC. It is translated as CASSLGHRETQYF. The chain is built from TRBV7-2 and TRBJ2-5; D call uncertain. The germline gives CDR1 SGHTA, CDR2 FQGNSA. The CDR3 extends over 13 amino acids. The V end lost 1 base, the J end lost 4 bases, and 7 bases lay between the germline ends.

The chain joins TRBV7-3 to TRBJ2-3; tentatively, D is TRBD2 (7 bases). The CDR3 contains 15 residues. Germline V gene data show CDR1 as SGHTA and CDR2 as FQGTGA. Trimming cost V 5 bases and J 6 bases, with 18 bases left between them. The CDR3 loop reads CASSRGGAGSDTQYF. CDR3 DNA: TGTGCCAGCAGCCGTGGGGGGGCGGGTAGTGATACGCAGTATTTT.

The J gene is TRBJ2-3, the V gene TRBV19; TRBD2 agrees at 8 bases. J was trimmed by 5 bases and V by 4 bases; bases with no gene match: 5. The CDR3 is made up of 14 amino acids. Germline CDR1 and CDR2: LNHDA and SQIVND (reference sequence). As DNA, the CDR3 is TGTGCCAGTAGTACGGGAGGGCCTAGAGATACGCAGTATTTT. Protein product: CASSTGGPRDTQYF.